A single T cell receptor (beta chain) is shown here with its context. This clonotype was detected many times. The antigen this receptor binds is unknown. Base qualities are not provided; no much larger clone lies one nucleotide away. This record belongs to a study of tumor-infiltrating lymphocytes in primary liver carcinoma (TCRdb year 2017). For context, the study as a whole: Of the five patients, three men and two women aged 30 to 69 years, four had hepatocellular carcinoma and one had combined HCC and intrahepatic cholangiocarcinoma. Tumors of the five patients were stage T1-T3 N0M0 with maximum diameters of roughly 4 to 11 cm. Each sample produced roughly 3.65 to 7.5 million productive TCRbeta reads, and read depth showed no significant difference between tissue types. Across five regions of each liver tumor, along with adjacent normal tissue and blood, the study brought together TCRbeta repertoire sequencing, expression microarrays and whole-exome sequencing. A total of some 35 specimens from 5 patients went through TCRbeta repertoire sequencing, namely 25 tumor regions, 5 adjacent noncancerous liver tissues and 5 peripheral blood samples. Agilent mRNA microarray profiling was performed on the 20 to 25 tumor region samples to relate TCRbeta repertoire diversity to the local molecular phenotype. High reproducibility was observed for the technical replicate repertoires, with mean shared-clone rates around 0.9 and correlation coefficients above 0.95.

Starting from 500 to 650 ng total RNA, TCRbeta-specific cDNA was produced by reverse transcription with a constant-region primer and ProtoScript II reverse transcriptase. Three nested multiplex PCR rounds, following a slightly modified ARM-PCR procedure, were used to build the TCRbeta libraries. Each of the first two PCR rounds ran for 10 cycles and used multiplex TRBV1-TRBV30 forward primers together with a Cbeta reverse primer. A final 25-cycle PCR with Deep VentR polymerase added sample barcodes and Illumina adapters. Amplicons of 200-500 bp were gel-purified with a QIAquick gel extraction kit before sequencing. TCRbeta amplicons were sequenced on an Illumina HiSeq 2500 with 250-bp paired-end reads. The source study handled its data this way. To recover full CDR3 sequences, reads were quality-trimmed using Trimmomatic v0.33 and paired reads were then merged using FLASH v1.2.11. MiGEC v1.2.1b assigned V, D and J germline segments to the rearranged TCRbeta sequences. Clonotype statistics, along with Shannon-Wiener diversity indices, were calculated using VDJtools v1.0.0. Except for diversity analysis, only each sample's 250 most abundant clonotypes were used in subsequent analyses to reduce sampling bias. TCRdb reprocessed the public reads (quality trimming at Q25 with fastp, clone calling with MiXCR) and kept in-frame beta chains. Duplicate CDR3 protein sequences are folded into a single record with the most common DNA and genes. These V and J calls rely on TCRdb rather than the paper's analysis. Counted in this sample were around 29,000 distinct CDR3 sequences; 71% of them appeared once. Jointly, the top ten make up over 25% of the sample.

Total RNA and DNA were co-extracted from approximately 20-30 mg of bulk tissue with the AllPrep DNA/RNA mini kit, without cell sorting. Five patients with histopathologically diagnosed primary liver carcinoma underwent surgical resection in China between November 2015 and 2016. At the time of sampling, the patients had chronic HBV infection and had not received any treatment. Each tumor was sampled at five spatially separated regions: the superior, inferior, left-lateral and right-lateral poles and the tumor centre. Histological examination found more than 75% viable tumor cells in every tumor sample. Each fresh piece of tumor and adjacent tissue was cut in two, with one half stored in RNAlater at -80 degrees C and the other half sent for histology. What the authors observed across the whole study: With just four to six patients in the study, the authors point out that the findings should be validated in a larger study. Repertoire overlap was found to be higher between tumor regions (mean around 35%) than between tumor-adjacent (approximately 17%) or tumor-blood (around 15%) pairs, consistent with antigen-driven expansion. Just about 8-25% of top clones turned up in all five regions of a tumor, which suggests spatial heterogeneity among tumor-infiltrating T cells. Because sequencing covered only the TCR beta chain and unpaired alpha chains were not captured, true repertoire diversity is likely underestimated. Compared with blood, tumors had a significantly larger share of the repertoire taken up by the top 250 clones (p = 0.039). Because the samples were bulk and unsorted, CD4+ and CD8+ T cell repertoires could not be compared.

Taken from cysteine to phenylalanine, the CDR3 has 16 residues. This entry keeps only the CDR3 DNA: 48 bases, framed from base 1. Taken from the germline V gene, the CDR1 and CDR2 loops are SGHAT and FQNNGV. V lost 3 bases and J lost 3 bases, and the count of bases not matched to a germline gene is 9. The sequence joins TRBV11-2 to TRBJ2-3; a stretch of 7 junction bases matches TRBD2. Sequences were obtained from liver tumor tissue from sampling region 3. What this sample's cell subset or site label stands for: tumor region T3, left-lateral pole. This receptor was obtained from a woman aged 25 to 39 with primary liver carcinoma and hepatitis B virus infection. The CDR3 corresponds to CASSFPGLVGTDTQYF. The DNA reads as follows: TGTGCCAGCAGCTTCCCAGGACTAGTCGGGACAGATACGCAGTATTTT.